This TCR beta chain was observed in a study of beta chain features in type 1 diabetes. About the research overall: Age, gender, cell numbers and subset yield matched between patients and controls.

CD4+ cells of the naive, central memory, regulatory and stem cell-like memory types were sorted via CD45RO/CCR7/CD25/CD127/CD95/CD27. Study-wide results and limits: TCRB CDR3 length was moderately but significantly reduced in all four CD4+ subsets of Type 1 diabetes patients. For cells with high TCR expression, cDNA sequencing could yield over-representation.

The length of the CDR3 is 15 residues. The germline V gene encodes CDR1 MNHNY and CDR2 SVGAGI (reference sequence). V lost 0 bases and J 9 bases, leaving 15 bases between the germline ends. Expressed TCRB transcripts were sequenced after all isolated RNA was converted to cDNA. Libraries were prepared by immunoSEQ multiplex PCR; TCRdb keeps only in-frame clonotypes and omits some of them. The sample yields over 600,000 clones, around 12% seen once. Details on this clone: Its antigen is unidentified.

This clonotype was sampled from a young man with type 1 diabetes. The source material was naive CD4+ T cells from blood. The chain recombines TRBV6-6 with TRBJ2-1; D possibly corresponds to TRBD2 (5 bases). CDR3: CASSYSGIPLSEQFF. The CDR3 region has the DNA TGTGCCAGCAGTTACTCCGGGATTCCGCTTAGTGAGCAGTTCTTC.